The rows below give T cell receptor beta chains drawn from one sample of a study of neurological immune-mediated disorders. TCRdb fed the 5' RACE reads into MiXCR, producing one record per CDR3 protein. The sample includes 20,000 or so distinct CDR3 sequences, 9.5% to 12% seen only once; the top ten take about 32%. Input material: CD8+ T cells from blood. All receptors come from a woman between 50 and 59 years old in good health. Both conserved end residues are part of each CDR3. The D gene is left open where the match is weak. Only part of the rows carry a size: once, few, many, or a class if the clone is expanded.

D: NA; size: many; V: TRBV15; J: TRBJ2-7; CDR3: CATSRDNYEQYF; DNA: TGTGCCACCAGCAGGGACAACTACGAGCAGTACTTC
D: NA; size: many; V: TRBV2; J: TRBJ1-1; CDR3: CASSPLGNTEAFF; DNA: TGTGCCAGCAGCCCACTGGGAAACACTGAAGCTTTCTTT
D: TRBD2; size: many; V: TRBV20-1; J: TRBJ2-1; CDR3: CSASSGGRAEQFF; DNA: TGCAGTGCTAGTTCGGGCGGGAGGGCCGAGCAGTTCTTC
D: TRBD2; size: many; V: TRBV7-9; J: TRBJ2-7; CDR3: CASSQTSGGTYEQYF; DNA: TGTGCCAGCAGCCAAACTAGCGGGGGTACCTACGAGCAGTACTTC
D: NA; size: many; V: TRBV20-1; J: TRBJ2-4; CDR3: CSASTGPAKAKNIQYF; DNA: TGCAGTGCTAGTACGGGGCCAGCGAAAGCCAAAAACATTCAGTACTTC
D: NA; size: many; V: TRBV6-2/TRBV6-3; J: TRBJ2-7; CDR3: CASSPVWSGEQYF; DNA: TGTGCCAGCAGCCCAGTGTGGTCCGGGGAGCAGTACTTC
D: TRBD2; size: NA; V: TRBV6-5; J: TRBJ2-1; CDR3: CASSYGLADNEQFF; DNA: TGTGCCAGCAGTTACGGACTAGCGGACAATGAGCAGTTCTTC
D: TRBD1; size: many; V: TRBV29-1; J: TRBJ2-1; CDR3: CSVDRGLEQFF; DNA: TGCAGCGTCGACAGGGGGCTTGAGCAGTTCTTC
D: NA; size: many; V: TRBV19; J: TRBJ1-1; CDR3: CASSGQFEAFF; DNA: TGTGCCAGTAGCGGACAGTTCGAAGCTTTCTTT
D: NA; size: many; V: TRBV20-1; J: TRBJ2-7; CDR3: CSARDSLARSNYEQYF; DNA: TGCAGTGCTAGAGATTCCCTAGCCCGTTCCAACTACGAGCAGTACTTC
D: NA; size: many; V: TRBV5-5; J: TRBJ2-7; CDR3: CASSQREAYEQYF; DNA: TGTGCCAGCAGCCAAAGGGAGGCCTACGAGCAGTACTTC
D: TRBD2; size: many; V: TRBV11-2; J: TRBJ2-7; CDR3: CASSYTSGIDFEQYF; DNA: TGTGCCAGCAGCTATACTAGCGGGATTGATTTCGAGCAGTACTTC
D: TRBD2; size: medium-sized; V: TRBV7-2; J: TRBJ2-2; CDR3: CASSPVRLAGSRGGELFF; DNA: TGTGCCAGCAGCCCTGTCCGGCTAGCGGGGTCCCGGGGCGGGGAGCTGTTTTTT
D: TRBD1; size: few; V: TRBV5-1; J: TRBJ2-2; CDR3: CASSTDRGGGELFF; DNA: TGCGCCAGCAGCACCGACAGGGGAGGCGGGGAGCTGTTTTTT
D: TRBD1; size: many; V: TRBV10-3; J: TRBJ2-2; CDR3: CAISPDRGGGTGELFF; DNA: TGTGCCATCAGTCCTGACAGGGGAGGAGGCACCGGGGAGCTGTTTTTT
D: TRBD1; size: few; V: TRBV7-6; J: TRBJ2-7; CDR3: CASSRTGGRDYEQYF; DNA: TGTGCCAGCAGCCGTACAGGGGGCAGGGACTACGAGCAGTACTTC
D: TRBD2; size: many; V: TRBV5-1; J: TRBJ2-5; CDR3: CASSRTSEERQETQYF; DNA: TGCGCCAGCAGCAGGACTAGCGAGGAGCGCCAAGAGACCCAGTACTTC
D: NA; size: NA; V: TRBV5-1; J: TRBJ1-1; CDR3: CASSLAEAPNTEAFF; DNA: TGCGCCAGCAGCTTGGCAGAAGCGCCGAACACTGAAGCTTTCTTT
D: NA; size: many; V: TRBV5-5; J: TRBJ2-3; CDR3: CASREGASTDTQYF; DNA: TGTGCCAGCAGGGAGGGAGCTAGCACAGATACGCAGTATTTT
D: NA; size: many; V: TRBV7-9; J: TRBJ2-7; CDR3: CASSQGSYEQYF; DNA: TGTGCCAGCAGCCAAGGGAGCTACGAGCAGTACTTC
D: NA; size: NA; V: TRBV27; J: TRBJ1-5; CDR3: CASSGSDNQSQHF; DNA: TGTGCCAGCAGTGGCAGTGACAACCAGTCCCAGCATTTT
D: NA; size: many; V: TRBV5-1; J: TRBJ2-5; CDR3: CASSSPGDPGTQYF; DNA: TGCGCCAGCAGCTCTCCAGGGGACCCGGGGACCCAGTACTTC
D: TRBD2; size: many; V: TRBV10-3; J: TRBJ2-6; CDR3: CALSPGLAGGPSGANVLTF; DNA: TGTGCCTTATCACCGGGACTAGCGGGGGGGCCCTCTGGGGCCAACGTCCTGACTTTC
D: NA; size: many; V: TRBV27; J: TRBJ1-2; CDR3: CAAGATDGYTF; DNA: TGTGCCGCAGGGGCGACCGATGGCTACACCTTC
D: NA; size: many; V: TRBV2; J: TRBJ2-1; CDR3: CASSEALQEQFF; DNA: TGTGCCAGCAGTGAAGCCCTACAGGAGCAGTTCTTC
D: NA; size: many; V: TRBV12-3/TRBV12-4; J: TRBJ2-7; CDR3: CASRLGGDEQYF; DNA: TGTGCCAGCAGGTTGGGGGGAGACGAGCAGTACTTC
D: NA; size: many; V: TRBV7-8; J: TRBJ2-5; CDR3: CASSPELAPQETQYF; DNA: TGTGCCAGCAGCCCCGAACTAGCCCCCCAAGAGACCCAGTACTTC
D: NA; size: many; V: TRBV27; J: TRBJ2-1; CDR3: CASTLNNEQFF; DNA: TGTGCCAGCACCCTCAACAATGAGCAGTTCTTC
D: TRBD1; size: many; V: TRBV12-5; J: TRBJ1-6; CDR3: CASGFLPGTGVNNSPLHF; DNA: TGTGCTAGTGGTTTCCTTCCTGGGACAGGGGTGAATAATTCACCCCTCCACTTT
D: TRBD1; size: many; V: TRBV27; J: TRBJ2-7; CDR3: CASSYRGAYEQYF; DNA: TGTGCCAGCAGTTACAGGGGAGCCTACGAGCAGTACTTC
D: NA; size: many; V: TRBV29-1; J: TRBJ2-7; CDR3: CSVAGDRGLSEQYF; DNA: TGCAGCGTTGCTGGGGACCGAGGTCTCTCCGAGCAGTACTTC
D: NA; size: NA; V: TRBV20-1; J: TRBJ2-3; CDR3: CSAPRSSTDTQYF; DNA: TGCAGTGCCCCGCGCTCTAGCACAGATACGCAGTATTTT
D: NA; size: medium-sized; V: TRBV28; J: TRBJ1-5; CDR3: CASSFREGIVTGSDGQPQHF; DNA: TGTGCCAGCAGTTTTAGGGAGGGTATAGTCACAGGGAGCGACGGTCAGCCCCAGCATTTT
D: NA; size: many; V: TRBV27; J: TRBJ2-4; CDR3: CASSLFAGAKNIQYF; DNA: TGTGCCAGCAGTTTATTTGCAGGGGCCAAAAACATTCAGTACTTC
D: NA; size: many; V: TRBV24-1; J: TRBJ2-1; CDR3: CATSDLRGIEQFF; DNA: TGTGCCACCAGTGATTTGAGGGGGATAGAGCAGTTCTTC
D: TRBD1; size: many; V: TRBV27; J: TRBJ2-6; CDR3: CASSDRDRVISGANVLTF; DNA: TGTGCCAGCAGTGACCGGGACAGGGTAATCTCTGGGGCCAACGTCCTGACTTTC